The subject of this entry is one TCR beta chain. What this receptor recognizes is not known. No much larger clone is present one base from it, and per-base qualities are unavailable. The data were taken from a study of blood T cell repertoires in COVID-19 (TCRdb year 2020). About the study as a whole: The collaborator samples originated in the United States, Italy and Spain and spanned the acute and convalescent phases of COVID-19. Sample metadata almost always included a de-identified subject ID, COVID-19 status, age in years and sex. The prospective study material was composed of cDNA or gDNA derived from T cells, B-cell-depleted T cells, or PBMCs. Subjects who had been exposed to COVID-19, were actively infected with it, or had recovered from it provided the deeply sampled blood TCRbeta repertoires that made up the dataset. Where available, HLA class I and class II types were taken from metadata supplied by the sample provider and were not determined by assay-based typing. The repertoires were released in a freely available public database intended as a resource for research on the immune response to SARS-CoV-2. The samples were drawn from two sources: the first 160 participants of the ongoing ImmuneRACE study, and 1,200 or so subjects contributed by 6 global collaborators. The paper's findings and limits, for the study overall: The amount of clinical and demographic metadata varied by source and participant and was provided uncurated.

From the germline V gene, CDR1 is SGHTA and CDR2 is FQGNSA. V and J lose 5 bases and 5 bases, and a span of 9 bases separates them. The CDR3, cysteine through phenylalanine, is 13 amino acids long. This entry keeps only the CDR3 DNA: 39 bases, framed from base 1. TCRbeta CDR3 regions were amplified from genomic DNA by means of the immunoSEQ Assay, a bias-controlled multiplex PCR. On the study's bioinformatics: The number of nucleated cells in each sample was estimated from the amplification of reference gene primers within the assay. To quantify the absolute abundance of each unique TCRbeta CDR3 rearrangement, sequence reads were collapsed and filtered. For each sample, productive Simpson clonality was calculated as the square root of Simpson's diversity index over productive rearrangements. Here the immuneACCESS table is served through TCRdb, limited to in-frame sequences with V and J called. Missing clones are a known gap in these copies; in checked studies unresolved V genes cover under half, and the rest lacks a known reason. D and trimming were read from the DNA, whereas the V and J calls and clone size are those reported in that table. The sample yields roughly 110,000 clones; roughly 90% were counted once. The ten largest clones add up to approximately 4.9% of the sample.

The collaborating institutions used their own protocols to collect whole blood in K2EDTA tubes. For TCRbeta analysis, collaborators shipped samples as frozen whole blood, isolated PBMCs, or DNA extracted from either of those sample types. The sample was peripheral blood. The receptor was isolated from a man in his forties with active or convalescent COVID-19. Recombination linked TRBV7-2 to TRBJ1-4; there is no confident call for the D gene. The sequence in DNA is TGTGCCAGCAGCACCGGGTTAAATGAAAAACTGTTTTTT. Translated, this is CASSTGLNEKLFF.